The rows below give T cell receptor beta chains drawn from one sample of a study of early T cells in non-severe SARS-CoV-2 infection. TCRdb independently ran MiXCR on the 5' RACE reads; one entry per CDR3 protein. The data hold about 50,000 distinct CDR3 sequences, with less than 15% observed a single time. Sample: whole blood. All receptors come from an adult who was a healthcare worker with PCR-confirmed SARS-CoV-2 infection or an uninfected control (not recorded which). Both conserved end residues are part of each CDR3. D genes are given only for firm matches. Size tells how often a clone was seen (once, few, many) or the class of an expanded clone, and some rows leave it out.

>TRBD2|NA|14|TRBJ2-3|TRBV12-3/TRBV12-4
TGTGCCAGCAGTTTCCGGGGGGGCACAGATACGCAGTATTTT
CASSFRGGTDTQYF
>NA|few|12|TRBJ1-3|TRBV7-9
TGTGCCAGCAGCCCTAATCAGGTCACCATATATTTT
CASSPNQVTIYF
>NA|many|13|TRBJ1-1|TRBV3-1
TGTGCCAGCAGCCAAGAACAGAGCACTGAAGCTTTCTTT
CASSQEQSTEAFF
>TRBD2|NA|15|TRBJ2-1|TRBV20-1
TGCAGTGCAGATGGACTAGCGGGAAGCTACAATGAGCAGTTCTTC
CSADGLAGSYNEQFF
>TRBD1|NA|15|TRBJ1-2|TRBV3-1
TGTGCCAGCAGCCAAACGCCCGACAGGGTGGACGGCTACACCTTC
CASSQTPDRVDGYTF
>NA|NA|16|TRBJ2-4|TRBV11-2
TGTGCCAGCAGCCCAGGACGCGGGTTATCCAAAAACATTCAGTACTTC
CASSPGRGLSKNIQYF
>NA|few|18|TRBJ2-2|TRBV9
TGTGCCAGCAGCCCCCATGGCTTAGGATTTGCGAACACCGGGGAGCTGTTTTTT
CASSPHGLGFANTGELFF
>NA|NA|12|TRBJ2-5|TRBV11-2
TGTGCCAGCAGCTTATCCAGCGCTGCCCAGTACTTC
CASSLSSAAQYF
>TRBD2|few|15|TRBJ2-1|TRBV5-4
TGTGCCAGCGGGTTAGCGGGAGGGCCAATGAATGAGCAGTTCTTC
CASGLAGGPMNEQFF
>TRBD1|NA|15|TRBJ2-3|TRBV11-2
TGTGCCAGCAGCTCTCAGGGGGCGCCTGGAGATACGCAGTATTTT
CASSSQGAPGDTQYF
>NA|many|14|TRBJ1-1|TRBV27
TGTGCCAGCAGTTTATTCGGACAGAACACTGAAGCTTTCTTT
CASSLFGQNTEAFF
>NA|NA|15|TRBJ2-3|TRBV5-1
TGCGCCAGCAGCTTGGCAGGGGCGATGGGAGATACGCAGTATTTT
CASSLAGAMGDTQYF
>NA|few|16|TRBJ2-4|TRBV6-1
TGTGCCAGCAGTGAAGAGGTGGTCCTAGCCAAAAACATTCAGTACTTC
CASSEEVVLAKNIQYF
>NA|few|13|TRBJ1-1|TRBV12-3/TRBV12-4
TGTGCCAGCAGTTTAATAGCGAACACTGAAGCTTTCTTT
CASSLIANTEAFF
>TRBD1|many|14|TRBJ1-1|TRBV20-1
TGCAGTGCTAGATGGGAGACAGGGGGTACTGAAGCTTTCTTT
CSARWETGGTEAFF
>NA|NA|13|TRBJ2-7|TRBV9
TGTGCCAGCAGCGTAGGTGGCACCGAGGAGCAGTACTTC
CASSVGGTEEQYF
>NA|few|13|TRBJ2-2|TRBV29-1
TGCAGCGTAGGACACCAGAACACCGGGGAGCTGTTTTTT
CSVGHQNTGELFF
>NA|many|12|TRBJ2-7|TRBV5-1
TGCGCCAGCAGCTCCGGGTACTACGAGCAGTACTTC
CASSSGYYEQYF
>TRBD1|few|15|TRBJ1-5|TRBV6-5
TGTGCCAGCAGTTACTCGACAGGGGGAGGTCAGCCCCAGCATTTT
CASSYSTGGGQPQHF
>NA|NA|14|TRBJ2-3|TRBV27
TGTGCCAGCAGTCCAAGACAGAGCACAGATACGCAGTATTTT
CASSPRQSTDTQYF
>NA|many|17|TRBJ1-6|TRBV2
TGTGCCAGCAGTGACTCCATATGGACAACGAGGGATTCACCCCTCCACTTT
CASSDSIWTTRDSPLHF
>NA|few|14|TRBJ1-1|TRBV7-2
TGTGCCAGCAGACAGGGCGCCGGGTCCACTGAAGCTTTCTTT
CASRQGAGSTEAFF
>TRBD2|NA|15|TRBJ2-2|TRBV20-1
TGCAGTGCGTTCGCTGCGGGAGCGAACACCGGGGAGCTGTTTTTT
CSAFAAGANTGELFF
>NA|few|13|TRBJ2-7|TRBV6-1
TGTGCCAGCAGAGCTACCGGGGACCACGAGCAGTACTTC
CASRATGDHEQYF
>NA|few|13|TRBJ1-1|TRBV29-1
TGCAGCGTTGATGACAGGCAGAACACTGAAGCTTTCTTT
CSVDDRQNTEAFF
>NA|few|13|TRBJ2-1|TRBV20-1
TGCAGTGCTAGGGCCTCGGGTTACAATGAGCAGTTCTTC
CSARASGYNEQFF
>NA|NA|15|TRBJ2-7|TRBV10-1
TGCGCCAGCAGTGAGCCCGGGACAAGTCCCTACGAGCAGTACTTC
CASSEPGTSPYEQYF
>NA|NA|14|TRBJ1-3|TRBV6-5
TGTGCCAGCAGTTCCAGGGATCTGCCAAACACCATATATTTT
CASSSRDLPNTIYF
>TRBD1|NA|13|TRBJ1-5|TRBV15
TGTGCCACCAGCAACGACAGGGGCCAGCCCCAGCATTTT
CATSNDRGQPQHF
>NA|NA|11|TRBJ2-2|TRBV5-1
TGCGCCAGCAGCTTACCCGGGGAGCTGTTTTTT
CASSLPGELFF
>NA|many|12|TRBJ1-2|TRBV18
TGTGCCAGCTCACGGGAAGACTATGGCTACACCTTC
CASSREDYGYTF
>TRBD2|NA|15|TRBJ2-3|TRBV27
TGTGCCAGCAGTTTATCTCGTGGGGGGGCAGATACGCAGTATTTT
CASSLSRGGADTQYF
>NA|few|14|TRBJ1-4|TRBV20-1
TGCAGTGCCGCGACCGGACGGCTTAATGAAAAACTGTTTTTT
CSAATGRLNEKLFF
>TRBD1|few|16|TRBJ1-5|TRBV5-5
TGTGCCAGCAGCCCGACAGGGCGAAATAGCAATCAGCCCCAGCATTTT
CASSPTGRNSNQPQHF
>NA|few|14|TRBJ2-7|TRBV18
TGTGCCAGCTCCTCGGAGGGCAAATCCTACGAGCAGTACTTC
CASSSEGKSYEQYF
>TRBD1|NA|16|TRBJ2-1|TRBV18
TGTGCCAGCTCACCATCGCGGGACAGGGGTGCAAATGAGCAGTTCTTC
CASSPSRDRGANEQFF
>NA|many|15|TRBJ2-1|TRBV4-1
TGCGCCAGCAGCCAAGAAAGGGACACCTACAATGAGCAGTTCTTC
CASSQERDTYNEQFF
>NA|many|14|TRBJ1-1|TRBV7-9
TGTGCCAGCAGCCAGGAAGGGCTGAACACTGAAGCTTTCTTT
CASSQEGLNTEAFF
>NA|NA|12|TRBJ2-7|TRBV7-6
TGTGCCAGCAGCTTATCCCGAGGCGAGCAGTACTTC
CASSLSRGEQYF
>TRBD1|many|17|TRBJ1-2|TRBV3-1
TGTGCCAGCAGCCAATCCGGGACAGGGGACCCCCTGGGAGGCTACACCTTC
CASSQSGTGDPLGGYTF
>TRBD1|few|15|TRBJ2-7|TRBV7-2
TGTGCCAGCAGCTTAGAAGGACAGGGCTCCTACGAGCAGTACTTC
CASSLEGQGSYEQYF